A single sample gave rise to the 16 T cell receptor beta chains below, sequenced in a study of cytomegalovirus exposure and HLA in healthy donors. PCR primers comprised 60 Vbeta and 13 Jbeta primers. Measured with immunoSEQ multiplex PCR; TCRdb has only the in-frame clones, and not every one. The table includes about 140,000 clones, around 80% detected once. The material sequenced was PBMCs. The receptors derive from a young man in good health and CMV-seronegative.

The rearrangement links TRBV4-1 to TRBJ1-2; D gene uncertain. V was shortened by 3 bases and J by 2 bases, with 7 bases between the two germline ends. CDR1 MGHRA and CDR2 YSYEKL come from the germline V gene. The CDR3 sequence is 13 residues long. The DNA for the CDR3 is TGCGCCAGCAGCCAGGCCTTAAACTATGGCTACACCTTC. This encodes CASSQALNYGYTF.

This chain joins TRBV28 and TRBJ2-1, with D possibly matching TRBD2 (5 bases). V was clipped by 5 bases and J by 1 base, with 9 bases between them. The length of the CDR3 is 14 residues. Looked up from germline, CDR1 is MDHEN and CDR2 is SYDVKM. CDR3 sequence (DNA): TGTGCCAGCAGTCGGGGTCCTTCCTACAATGAGCAGTTCTTC. This codes for CASSRGPSYNEQFF.

About this clone: The junction does not match germline at one end; this may be a read error. V gene TRBV4-1 combines with J gene TRBJ1-5, with D possibly matching TRBD1 (5 bases). Germline V lookup: CDR1 MGHRA, CDR2 YSYEKL. The CDR3 is 16 amino acids. The CDR3 nucleotides read TGCGCCAGCAGCCAAGGTGAGCAGGGTCTAGGTCAGCCCCAGAATTTT. The encoded protein is CASSQGEQGLGQPQNF.

The chain uses TRBV30 and TRBJ1-2; 7 positions agree with TRBD1. CDR1 is GTSNPN and CDR2 is SVGIG in the germline V gene (reference sequence). The CDR3 extends over 12 amino acids. V dropped 3 bases and J dropped 4; count of bases not matched to a gene: 2. The CDR3, as DNA: TGTGCCTGGAGCTACAGGGGCTATGGCTACACCTTC. It yields the protein CAWSYRGYGYTF.

Concerning this clone: One junction end disagrees with the germline gene, perhaps due to a read error. The chain recombines TRBV6-1 with TRBJ2-5; D may be TRBD1 (5 bases). Germline V gene sequence: CDR1 MNHNS, CDR2 SASEGT. The length of the CDR3 is 13 residues. CDR3 protein: CASSGQGQGTQYF. The CDR3 DNA follows: TGTGCCAGCAGTGGTCAGGGCCAAGGGACCCAGTACTTC.

This chain links TRBV18 with TRBJ2-7; TRBD1 agrees at 7 bases. CDR1 KGHSH and CDR2 LQKENI come from the germline V gene. With 0 bases clipped from V and 0 bases from J, the junction kept 2 bases outside the gene matches. The CDR3 totals 15 residues. The CDR3 nucleotides are TGTGCCAGCTCACCACCGGGACAGAGCTCCTACGAGCAGTACTTC. Translating it yields CASSPPGQSSYEQYF.

This chain connects TRBV5-1 to TRBJ2-1, with D uncertain. Germline V lookup: CDR1 SGHRS, CDR2 YFSETQ. Between the trimmed V and J ends, which lost 0 bases and 2 bases, there was a span of 6 bases. The CDR3 extends over 14 amino acids. CDR3 nucleotide sequence: TGCGCCAGCAGCTTGGCCACGGCCTACAATGAGCAGTTCTTC. Translating it yields CASSLATAYNEQFF.

This rearrangement joins TRBV4-2 to TRBJ2-2; 7 nucleotides align to TRBD1. This CDR3 has 17 residues. V gave up 2 bases and J gave up 2 bases; unmatched junction bases: 8. The germline V gene has CDR1 LGHNA and CDR2 YNFKEQ. In DNA form, the CDR3 reads TGTGCCAGCAGCCAAAAAACCGGGACAGCTAACACCGGGGAGCTGTTTTTT. This sequence encodes CASSQKTGTANTGELFF.

The chain employs TRBV10-2 and TRBJ2-2; a weak D match, TRBD2 (5 bases). Trimming took off 7 bases at V and 4 bases at J, with 19 bases between the two ends. The CDR3 is 16 residues long. CDR1 WSHSY and CDR2 SAAADI come from the germline V gene. The CDR3 protein is CASTDLRRGSTGELFF. The CDR3 nucleotides are TGCGCCAGCACAGATCTTCGTCGGGGTAGCACCGGGGAGCTGTTTTTT.

The J gene is TRBJ2-2, the V gene TRBV19; 7 bases are a match to TRBD1. This CDR3 comprises 14 residues. The ends lost 8 bases at V and 6 bases at J; junction bases unmatched: 9. Per the germline V gene, CDR1 is LNHDA and CDR2 is SQIVND (reference sequence). CDR3 region: CASSTAGGSGELFF. Here the CDR3 DNA reads TGTGCCAGTTCTACCGCAGGGGGATCCGGGGAGCTGTTTTTT.

V gene TRBV6-5 combines with J gene TRBJ2-7; 8 nucleotides line up with TRBD2. Unmatched junction bases numbered 8, after V lost 4 bases and J lost 3 bases. Per germline, CDR1 MNHEY and CDR2 SVGAGI. The CDR3 runs to 15 residues. The CDR3 here is CASSSGGPPNYEQYF. The CDR3 region has the DNA TGTGCCAGCAGTTCGGGGGGGCCCCCGAACTACGAGCAGTACTTC.

V and J are TRBV5-6 and TRBJ1-4; D is perhaps TRBD1 (5 bases). Deletions cut 3 bases from V and 8 bases from J, with 11 bases between. The CDR3 has 13 residues. Looked up from germline, CDR1 is SGHDT and CDR2 is YYEEEE. The CDR3 loop reads CASSSGGLEKLFF. The CDR3 bases are TGTGCCAGCAGCTCGGGGGGGTTGGAAAAACTGTTTTTT. The full variable domain, with the rest looked up from reference TRBV5-6 and TRBJ1-4, is DAGVTQSPTHLIKTRGQQVTLRCSPKSGHDTVSWYQQALGQGPQFIFQYYEEEERQRGNFPDRFSGHQFPNYSSELNVNALLLGDSALYLCASSSGGLEKLFFGSGTQLSVL.

This clone appeared a single time. The chain couples TRBV5-1 to TRBJ1-1; 9 nucleotides match TRBD1. V lost 2 bases and J lost 1; bases outside the gene matches: 6. The CDR3 is 16 amino acids. Per the germline V gene, CDR1 is SGHRS and CDR2 is YFSETQ. Here the CDR3 reads CASSFGTGSRNTEAFF. CDR3 bases: TGCGCCAGCAGCTTCGGGACAGGGAGTCGGAACACTGAAGCTTTCTTT.

The J gene is TRBJ2-1, the V gene TRBV7-6; D call uncertain. Germline assignment: CDR1 SGHVS and CDR2 FNYEAQ. The CDR3 is 11 amino acids. V dropped 5 bases and J dropped 6 bases, with 5 bases sitting between them. This CDR3 is CASSVLNEQFF. The DNA of the CDR3 is TGTGCCAGCAGCGTCCTCAATGAGCAGTTCTTC.

V is TRBV5-4 and J is TRBJ2-7, with TRBD1 matching 8 bases. This CDR3 comprises 15 residues. Per germline, CDR1 SGHNT and CDR2 YYREEE (reference sequence). Unmatched junction bases numbered 10, after V lost 3 bases and J lost 5 bases. This CDR3 is CASSSSATGVNEQYF. As DNA, the CDR3 is TGTGCCAGCAGCTCGTCCGCGACAGGGGTTAACGAGCAGTACTTC.

The rearrangement links TRBV2 to TRBJ2-1; D not resolved. V was clipped by 7 bases and J by 0 bases, with 10 bases between them. The CDR3 spans 14 residues. Germline V gene data show CDR1 as SNHLY and CDR2 as FYNNEI. The CDR3 here is CASNGRRSYNEQFF. In DNA, the CDR3 is TGTGCCAGCAATGGCAGGCGCTCCTACAATGAGCAGTTCTTC.